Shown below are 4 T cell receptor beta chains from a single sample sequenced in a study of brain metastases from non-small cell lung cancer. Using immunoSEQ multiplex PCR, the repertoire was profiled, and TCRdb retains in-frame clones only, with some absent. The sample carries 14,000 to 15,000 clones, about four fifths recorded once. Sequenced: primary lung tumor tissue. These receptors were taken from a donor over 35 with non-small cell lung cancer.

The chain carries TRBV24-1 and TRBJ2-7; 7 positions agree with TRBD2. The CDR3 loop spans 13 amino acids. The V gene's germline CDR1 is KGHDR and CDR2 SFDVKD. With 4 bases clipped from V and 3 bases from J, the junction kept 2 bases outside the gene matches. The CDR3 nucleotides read TGTGCCACCAGTGAGGGGGGGGGCTACGAGCAGTACTTC. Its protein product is CATSEGGGYEQYF.

The CDR3: CATSISDTQYF. CDR3 DNA: TGTGCCACCAGCATATCAGATACGCAGTATTTT. J is TRBJ2-3 and V is TRBV15; no firm D call. Per the germline V gene, CDR1 is LNHNV and CDR2 is YYDKDF (reference sequence). The germline V and J ends were trimmed by 4 bases and 4 bases, with 3 bases remaining between them. The CDR3 loop spans 11 amino acids.

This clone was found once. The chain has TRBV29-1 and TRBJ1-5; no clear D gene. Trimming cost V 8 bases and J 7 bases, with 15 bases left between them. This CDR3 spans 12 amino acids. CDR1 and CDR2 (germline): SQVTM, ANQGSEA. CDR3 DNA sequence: TGCAGCCCTAACAGTAGTAACCAGCCCCAGCATTTT. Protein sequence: CSPNSSNQPQHF.

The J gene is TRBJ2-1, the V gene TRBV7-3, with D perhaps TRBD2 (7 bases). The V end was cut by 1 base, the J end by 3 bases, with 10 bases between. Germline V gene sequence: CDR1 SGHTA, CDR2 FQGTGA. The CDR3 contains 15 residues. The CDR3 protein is CASSLNGGRYNEQFF. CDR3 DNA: TGTGCCAGCAGCTTAAACGGGGGGCGCTACAATGAGCAGTTCTTC.